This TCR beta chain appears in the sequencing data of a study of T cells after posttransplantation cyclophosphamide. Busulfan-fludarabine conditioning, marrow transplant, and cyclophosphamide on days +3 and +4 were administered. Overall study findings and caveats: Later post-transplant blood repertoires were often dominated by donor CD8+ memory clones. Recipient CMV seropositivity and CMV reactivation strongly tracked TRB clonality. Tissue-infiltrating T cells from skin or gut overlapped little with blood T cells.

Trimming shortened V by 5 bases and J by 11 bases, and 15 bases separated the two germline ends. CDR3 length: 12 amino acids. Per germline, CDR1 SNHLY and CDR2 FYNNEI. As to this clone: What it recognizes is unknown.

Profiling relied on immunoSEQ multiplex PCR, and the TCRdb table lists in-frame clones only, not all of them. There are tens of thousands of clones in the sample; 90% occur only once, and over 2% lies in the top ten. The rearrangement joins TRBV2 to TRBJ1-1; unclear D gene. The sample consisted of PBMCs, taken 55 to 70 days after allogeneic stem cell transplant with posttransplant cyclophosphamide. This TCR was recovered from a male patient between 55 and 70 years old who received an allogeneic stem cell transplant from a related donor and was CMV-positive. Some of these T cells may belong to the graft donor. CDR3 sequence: CASSNVAGLAFF. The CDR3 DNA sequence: TGTGCCAGCAGTAATGTTGCGGGGTTGGCTTTCTTT.